Listed below are T cell receptor beta chains from one sample, sequenced in a study of shared clonotypes between healthy human individuals. Only in-frame clones appear in the TCRdb table, and some are missing; sequencing was by immunoSEQ multiplex PCR. The table includes more than 2 million clones, more than 90% detected once. Material for sequencing was naive CD4+ T cells sorted from blood. Every receptor here comes from a young man in good health. Both conserved end residues are trimmed from each CDR3. Not all rows give a size; the values are once, few, many and, for expanded clones, a class.

clone_size,cdr3_length,v_call,j_call,cdr3_aa
.,15,TRBV4-3,TRBJ2-1,ASSQEGGKSSYNEQF
.,13,TRBV9,TRBJ1-6,ASSGSSSRGSPLH
.,11,TRBV29-1,TRBJ2-7,SVGTLEAYEQY
.,13,TRBV4-1,TRBJ2-7,ASSQDSGGWGEQY
.,12,TRBV5-4,TRBJ1-2,ASSPDRVAVGYT
once,12,TRBV11-2,TRBJ2-3,ASSLEISADTQY
.,12,TRBV10-3,TRBJ1-2,AISDLIGPMGYT
.,14,TRBV28,TRBJ1-3,ASTFYPRGTGNTIY
once,13,TRBV18,TRBJ2-5,ASSSARTEQETQY
.,15,TRBV19,TRBJ1-2,ASSIDPTGDRGYGYT
.,13,TRBV7-9,TRBJ2-2,ASSTDRENTGELF
.,12,TRBV7-9,TRBJ1-2,ASSLLTGNYGYT
.,13,TRBV5-6,TRBJ2-3,ASRLTSDSTDTQY
.,11,TRBV6-5,TRBJ1-1,ASSPATEGEAF
.,12,TRBV11-3,TRBJ2-7,ASSRRTDPYEQY
.,12,TRBV19,TRBJ2-7,ASSTGALGREQY
.,11,TRBV5-3,TRBJ2-1,ARRAGAYNEQF
few,11,TRBV19,TRBJ1-5,ASSKQGNQPQH
.,16,TRBV11-3,TRBJ2-2,ASSLLGPLGPNTGELF
.,13,TRBV2,TRBJ2-5,ASSDLAGIQETQY
.,9,TRBV6-1,TRBJ2-7,ASSGHYEQY
.,11,TRBV6-6,TRBJ2-1,ASRTSEGNEQF
.,9,TRBV7-8,TRBJ2-7,ASSPLDEQY
.,12,TRBV18,TRBJ2-7,ASSPWDNSYEQY
.,10,TRBV2,TRBJ2-3,ASGGLADTQY
.,11,TRBV30,TRBJ1-4,AWQQGANEKLF
few,12,TRBV7-2,TRBJ1-2,ASSPTGPVYGYT
once,16,TRBV7-2,TRBJ2-3,ASSLAILLAPDPDTQY
few,12,TRBV9,TRBJ1-5,ASSEATTHQPQH
.,21,TRBV6-8,TRBJ2-7,ASSHRDSSHYPPIYPWQYEQY
few,7,TRBV29-1,TRBJ1-1,SVDTEAF
.,11,TRBV4-1,TRBJ2-7,ASSGGLSYEQY
.,11,TRBV11-3,TRBJ2-7,ASSRGEGYEQY
.,13,TRBV11-3,TRBJ2-1,ASSLRSSSYNEQF
.,15,TRBV15,TRBJ1-2,ATSRDLLTVANYGYT
.,12,TRBV2,TRBJ2-5,ASRARGPQETQY
once,14,TRBV9,TRBJ1-2,ASSVAGNSANYGYT
.,13,TRBV5-1,TRBJ2-1,ASRPWTSAYNEQF
.,15,TRBV14,TRBJ1-1,ASSQLRDREQNTEAF
.,14,TRBV19,TRBJ2-7,ASSIVPGTAAYEQY
.,12,TRBV19,TRBJ2-1,ASSQPGRTPEQF
.,13,TRBV5-6,TRBJ2-7,ASSLSPGVIYEQY
.,13,TRBV6-5,TRBJ2-7,ASSPGVTGPHEQY